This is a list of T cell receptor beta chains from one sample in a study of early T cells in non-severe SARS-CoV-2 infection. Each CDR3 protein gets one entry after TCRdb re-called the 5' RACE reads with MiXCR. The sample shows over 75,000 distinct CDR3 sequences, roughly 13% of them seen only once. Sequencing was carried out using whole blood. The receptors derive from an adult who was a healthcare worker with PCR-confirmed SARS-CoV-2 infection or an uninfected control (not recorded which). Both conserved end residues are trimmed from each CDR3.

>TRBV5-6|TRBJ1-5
ASSSLRRGNQPQH
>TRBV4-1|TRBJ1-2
ASSPSMAPNYGYT
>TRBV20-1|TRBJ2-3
SARIRDRGPDTQY
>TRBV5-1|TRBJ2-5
ASSLAGQGETQY
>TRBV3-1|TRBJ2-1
ASSPTSWEYNEQF
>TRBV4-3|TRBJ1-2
ASSQDRVALGLNYGYT
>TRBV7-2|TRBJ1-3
ASSLGGSGNTIY
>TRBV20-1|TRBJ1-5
SARHGEVRNQPQH
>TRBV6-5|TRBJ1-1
ASSYADVTEAF
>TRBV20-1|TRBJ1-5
SAVTGEVNQPQH
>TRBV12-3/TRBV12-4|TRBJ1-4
ASSLAIGQGALSNEKLF
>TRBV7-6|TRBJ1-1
ASSPSGSLNTEAF
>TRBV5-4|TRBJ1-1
ASSLASDTEAF
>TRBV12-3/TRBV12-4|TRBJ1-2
ASSPLRVGGYGYT
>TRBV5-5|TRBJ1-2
ASSAGVLDYT
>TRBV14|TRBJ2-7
ASSQVGGRQY
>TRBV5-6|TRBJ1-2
ASSLAGASWVKNYGYT
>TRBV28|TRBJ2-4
ASKPGQGLSKNIQY
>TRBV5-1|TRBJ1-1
ASSLSRSSEAF
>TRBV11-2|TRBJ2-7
ASSPRTGGEQY
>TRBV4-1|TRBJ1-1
ASSQGPRSMNTEAF
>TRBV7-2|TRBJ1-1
ASSLRGTREKRNTEAF